A single sample is the source of the 21 T cell receptor beta chains below, sequenced in a study of blood T cells in healthy people across ages. A sample-barcoded 5' primer and a J-beta primer mix were used in a second PCR of roughly 7 to 11 cycles. TCRdb redid the calling of the 5' RACE reads with MiXCR, one entry per CDR3 protein. The sample records 650,000 to 700,000 distinct CDR3 sequences, over 40% being singletons. Sequenced material: blood. Every receptor here comes from a woman of 80 years or more in good health.

V gene TRBV4-1 combines with J gene TRBJ2-2; D remains ambiguous. CDR1 MGHRA and CDR2 YSYEKL come from the germline V gene. CDR3 length: 13 amino acids. V lost 6 bases to trimming and J lost 4 bases, with 9 bases between them. The CDR3 DNA sequence: TGCGCCAGCAGTGACCGCTTCACCGGGGAGCTGTTTTTT. Residues: CASSDRFTGELFF.

With respect to this clonotype: Given a much more abundant clone one base away, this may be a read error. The chain recombines TRBV5-1 with TRBJ2-4; no definite D call. This CDR3 contains 15 residues. The V end lost 0 bases, the J end lost 15 bases, and 22 bases lay between the germline ends. The V gene's germline CDR1 is SGHRS and CDR2 YFSETQ. CDR3 in DNA: TGCGCCAGCAGCTTGGCGGTCTCCCTTCAAGAGACCCGGTACTTC. Translated: CASSLAVSLQETRYF. Full variable domain (missing parts from reference TRBV5-1 and TRBJ2-4): KAGVTQTPRYLIKTRGQQVTLSCSPISGHRSVSWYQQTPGQGLQFLFEYFSETQRNKGNFPGRFSGRQFSNSRSEMNVSTLELGDSALYLCASSLAVSLQETRYFGAGTRLSVL.

This clonotype was seen a handful of times. This chain uses TRBV5-1 with TRBJ2-3; a weak D match, TRBD1 (5 bases). Germline CDR1 reads SGHRS; CDR2 reads YFSETQ. Trimming removed 7 bases from V and 1 base from J, with 10 bases in between. The CDR3 is made up of 13 amino acids. In DNA, the CDR3 is TGCGCCAGCGGGGAACAGGGCACAGATACGCAGTATTTT. Translation gives CASGEQGTDTQYF.

This clonotype has a count of ten or more. The rearrangement links TRBV7-3 to TRBJ2-1, with 8 bases identical to TRBD2. With 1 base clipped from V and 7 bases from J, the junction kept 18 bases outside the gene matches. CDR1 SGHTA and CDR2 FQGTGA come from the germline V gene. This CDR3 is built from 19 residues. CDR3 sequence reads: CASSLRYTREREPQNEQFF. CDR3 DNA: TGTGCCAGCAGCTTAAGGTATACGCGGGAGCGGGAGCCTCAAAATGAGCAGTTCTTC. Together with reference TRBV7-3 and TRBJ2-1, the CDR3 gives the full variable domain: GAGVSQTPSNKVTEKGKYVELRCDPISGHTALYWYRQSLGQGPEFLIYFQGTGAADDSGLPNDRFFAVRPEGSVSTLKIQRTERGDSAVYLCASSLRYTREREPQNEQFFGPGTRLTVL.

The gene calls are TRBV20-1 and TRBJ2-7; 11 bases agree with TRBD2. From germline, CDR1 is DFQATT and CDR2 SNEGSKA (reference sequence). Trimming took 5 bases from V and 0 from J; bases not matched to a gene: 6. This CDR3 is built from 15 residues. The CDR3 protein is CSAPLGTSGSYEQYF. The CDR3 coding sequence is TGCAGTGCTCCCCTCGGGACTAGCGGCTCCTACGAGCAGTACTTC.

This clonotype appeared once. Being one base from a much bigger clone, this may be a read error. V usage is TRBV2 and J usage is TRBJ2-1; 8 nucleotides match TRBD2. The germline gives CDR1 SNHLY, CDR2 FYNNEI. V dropped 3 bases and J dropped 4; count of bases not matched to a gene: 8. This CDR3 region has 16 residues. CDR3 residues: CASSDRGLVGYNEQFF. CDR3 DNA: TGTGCCAGCAGTGACCGGGGACTAGTGGGTTACAATGAGCAGTTCTTC.

The chain has TRBV20-1 and TRBJ2-3; D not certain. This CDR3 spans 13 amino acids. With 6 bases removed from V and 4 bases from J, the gap between germline ends came to 14 bases. The germline gives CDR1 DFQATT, CDR2 SNEGSKA (reference sequence). The CDR3 region has the DNA TGCAGTGCCGCCTCAGTTCGGGCAGATACGCAGTATTTT. It is translated as CSAASVRADTQYF.

The chain couples TRBV10-3 to TRBJ2-7; D is unresolved. The tail of the sequence fits TRBJ2-5 better, so the J call may be wrong. The germline gives CDR1 ENHRY, CDR2 SYGVKD. This CDR3 contains 11 residues. CDR3 region: CAGGEIATQYF. The CDR3 DNA follows: TGTGCCGGTGGAGAAATTGCGACCCAGTACTTC.

This clonotype was counted many times. The chain couples TRBV12-3 or TRBV12-4 to TRBJ1-5; 10 bases align to TRBD1. This CDR3 has 14 amino acids. V lost 4 bases and J lost 6; bases outside the gene matches: 3. Written as DNA, the CDR3 is TGTGCCAGCAGTTCCCGACAGGGGGCTCAGCCCCAGCATTTT. Protein product: CASSSRQGAQPQHF.

This clonotype has more than one count but fewer than ten. The J gene is TRBJ2-3, the V gene TRBV10-3; weak D call: TRBD2 (6 bases). Germline V lookup: CDR1 ENHRY, CDR2 SYGVKD. V lost 8 bases and J lost 0, with 6 bases in between. CDR3 size: 12 residues. The CDR3 nucleotides read TGTGCCATCCGGGGGAGCACAGATACGCAGTATTTT. Protein product: CAIRGSTDTQYF.

This clonotype was recorded a few times. A much larger clone differs by one base, so this may be a read error. The chain couples TRBV7-3 to TRBJ2-1; TRBD2 aligns across 11 bases. Germline assignment: CDR1 SGHTA and CDR2 FQGTGA. There are 15 residues in the CDR3. J gave up 6 bases and V 5 bases, and 6 bases lay outside the gene matches. The CDR3 protein is CASSRDSGRGNEQFF. CDR3 DNA sequence: TGTGCCAGCAGCCGGGATAGCGGGAGGGGCAATGAGCAGTTCTTC.

As to this clonotype: This may be a read error: a much more frequent sequence differs by one nucleotide. The chain employs TRBV10-3 and TRBJ1-2, with D possibly matching TRBD1 (6 bases). V was trimmed by 6 bases and J by 2 bases, leaving 16 bases between them. The germline V gene encodes CDR1 ENHRY and CDR2 SYGVKD. The CDR3 length is 15 residues. CDR3 coding DNA: TGTGCCATCAGCGTGCCAGGGGAGGGAAACTATGGCTACACCTTC. Encoded protein: CAISVPGEGNYGYTF.

About this clonotype: A much larger clone is a single base away; this may be a read error. The V and J genes are TRBV29-1 and TRBJ2-1, with D perhaps TRBD1 or TRBD2 (5 bases each). The V gene lost 4 bases and the J gene lost 12 bases, with 10 bases spanning the gap. Germline V gives CDR1 SQVTM, CDR2 ANQGSEA. This CDR3 comprises 10 residues. CDR3 residues: CSVGMGVQFF. In DNA, the CDR3 is TGCAGCGTTGGGATGGGGGTGCAGTTCTTC.

This clonotype was seen a few times. This sequence joins TRBV5-1 and TRBJ2-1, with a weak D call TRBD2 (5 bases). Germline V gene sequence: CDR1 SGHRS, CDR2 YFSETQ. V lost 7 bases, J lost 7 bases, and 12 bases lay in between. This CDR3 comprises 12 residues. CDR3 bases: TGCGCCAGCCGCCAATCGGGGAATGAGCAGTTCTTC. Translating it yields CASRQSGNEQFF.

This clonotype has more than one count but fewer than ten. The chain couples TRBV14 to TRBJ2-3; no firm D call. CDR1 and CDR2 (germline): SGHDN, FVKESK. The CDR3 is 17 residues long. Trimming left V 4 bases short and J 0 bases short, with 17 bases between. The CDR3: CASSRRTVEPSTDTQYF. The CDR3 DNA follows: TGTGCCAGCAGCCGCCGAACGGTGGAGCCTAGCACAGATACGCAGTATTTT.

The chain uses TRBV4-1 and TRBJ2-6, with TRBD1 matching over 10 bases. Germline trimming cut 2 bases from V and 3 bases from J; bases unmatched to any gene: 13. This CDR3 has 20 amino acids. Germline V CDR1 and CDR2: MGHRA, YSYEKL. This CDR3 is CASSQPSGDRGRSGANVLTF. The CDR3 DNA is TGCGCCAGCAGCCAACCGTCCGGGGACAGGGGACGTAGTGGGGCCAACGTCCTGACTTTC.

This clonotype occurred many times. This rearrangement joins TRBV6-6 to TRBJ2-1, with 7 positions matching TRBD2. The ends lost 2 bases at V and 3 bases at J; junction bases unmatched: 4. Germline CDR1 and CDR2: MNHNY and SVGAGI (reference sequence). The CDR3 runs to 15 residues. The CDR3 is CASSYGGLDYNEQFF. The CDR3 nucleotides read TGTGCCAGCAGTTACGGAGGACTAGACTACAATGAGCAGTTCTTC.

This clonotype was seen more than once but under ten times. The chain employs TRBV2 and TRBJ2-2; 11 bases are shared with TRBD2. V lost 6 bases, J lost 2 bases, and 5 bases stayed unmatched. The length of the CDR3 is 16 residues. The germline CDR1 and CDR2 sequences are SNHLY and FYNNEI. CDR3 nucleotide sequence: TGTGCCAGCAGGGCCACTAGCGGGGGAAACACCGGGGAGCTGTTTTTT. Its translation: CASRATSGGNTGELFF.

This chain joins TRBV5-1 and TRBJ1-6, with D hard to call. V lost 4 bases, J lost 9 bases, and 17 bases lay in between. Germline V gene lookup returns CDR1 SGHRS and CDR2 YFSETQ. The CDR3 extends over 15 amino acids. The CDR3, as DNA: TGCGCCAGCAGCCCGGAACCAGGAGAGCTTTCACCCCTCCACTTT. Amino acids: CASSPEPGELSPLHF.

The gene calls are TRBV6-5 and TRBJ1-3; maybe TRBD1 (5 bases). Germline CDR1 MNHEY, CDR2 SVGAGI. V lost 3 bases and J lost 3, with 9 bases in between. CDR3 length: 14 residues. This CDR3 is CASSYQGGGNTIYF. In DNA form, the CDR3 reads TGTGCCAGCAGTTATCAGGGAGGTGGAAACACCATATATTTT.

The V call is TRBV27, the J call TRBJ2-1, with 10 bases lining up with TRBD2. Per the germline V gene, CDR1 is MNHEY and CDR2 is SMNVEV (reference sequence). This CDR3 region has 15 residues. V lost 5 bases, J lost 3 bases, and 4 bases stayed unmatched. This chain's CDR3 is CASSISGGFYNEQFF. CDR3 nucleotide sequence: TGTGCCAGCAGTATTAGCGGGGGGTTCTACAATGAGCAGTTCTTC.